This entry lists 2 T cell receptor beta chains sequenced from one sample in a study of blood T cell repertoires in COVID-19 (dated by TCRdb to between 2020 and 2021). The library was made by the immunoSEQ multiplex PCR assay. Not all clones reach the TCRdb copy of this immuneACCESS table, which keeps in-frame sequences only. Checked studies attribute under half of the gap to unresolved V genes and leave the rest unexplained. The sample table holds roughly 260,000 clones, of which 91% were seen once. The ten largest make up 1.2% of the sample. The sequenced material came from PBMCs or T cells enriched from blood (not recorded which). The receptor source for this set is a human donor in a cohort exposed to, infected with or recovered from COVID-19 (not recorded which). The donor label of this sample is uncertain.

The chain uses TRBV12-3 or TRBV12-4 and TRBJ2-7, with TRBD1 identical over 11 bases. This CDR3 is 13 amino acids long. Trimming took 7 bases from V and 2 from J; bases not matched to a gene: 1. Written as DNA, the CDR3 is TGTGCCAGCAAGGGACAGGGGGCCTACGAGCAGTACTTC. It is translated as CASKGQGAYEQYF.

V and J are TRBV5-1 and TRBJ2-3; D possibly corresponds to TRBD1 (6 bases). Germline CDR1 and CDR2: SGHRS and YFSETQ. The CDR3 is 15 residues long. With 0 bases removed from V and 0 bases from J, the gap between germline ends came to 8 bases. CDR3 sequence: CASSLAGASTDTQYF. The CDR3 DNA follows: TGCGCCAGCAGCTTGGCAGGGGCCAGCACAGATACGCAGTATTTT.